This TCR beta chain is from a study of cytomegalovirus exposure and HLA in healthy donors. The PCR made use of 60 Vbeta and 13 Jbeta primers. Original data processing: Per a later analysis, the number of unique TCR beta chains was around 80 million, of which roughly 11 million were shared. Assay: immunoSEQ multiplex PCR; the TCRdb copy retains only in-frame clones and omits some. The V and J calls and clone size come from that table; D and trimming were worked out from the DNA. This table has tens of thousands of clones, around 79% appearing once. Notes on this clone: What it recognizes is unknown.

CDR3 length: 13 amino acids. V lost 4 bases to trimming and J lost 3 bases; unmatched junction nucleotides: 2. CDR1 and CDR2 from the germline V gene are SGHRS and YFSETQ. The study, taken as a whole, reports: Researchers had no immune exposure information except CMV serostatus available. The authors enumerated roughly 160 TCR beta chains as linked to cytomegalovirus. HLA restriction was apparent for most CMV-associated TCR beta chains in a later analysis.

The chain recombines TRBV5-1 with TRBJ2-7; 9 bases are a match to TRBD1. Sequencing was done on a sample of PBMCs. This receptor was taken from a woman aged 40-49 years in good health and CMV-seropositive. CDR3 residues: CASSRDRVYEQYF. In DNA, the CDR3 is TGCGCCAGCAGCCGGGACAGGGTCTACGAGCAGTACTTC. The whole variable domain, remainder taken from reference TRBV5-1 and TRBJ2-7, is KAGVTQTPRYLIKTRGQQVTLSCSPISGHRSVSWYQQTPGQGLQFLFEYFSETQRNKGNFPGRFSGRQFSNSRSEMNVSTLELGDSALYLCASSRDRVYEQYFGPGTRLTVT.